These 32 T cell receptor beta chains were sequenced from one sample in a study of T cell responses to AZD1222 COVID-19 vaccine. Assay used: immunoSEQ multiplex PCR; TCRdb lists only in-frame clones, some missing. The sample holds roughly 150,000 clones; about 90% are singletons and the top ten take roughly 3%. The input for sequencing was peripheral blood, taken on day 0 of AZD1222 vaccination. The receptors were gathered from an adult in good health.

This chain uses TRBV6-4 with TRBJ1-6, with a tentative D call TRBD1 (6 bases). This CDR3 has 14 amino acids. Germline values: CDR1 MRHNA, CDR2 SNTAGT. Deletions cut 6 bases from V and 8 bases from J, with 14 bases between. The CDR3 coding sequence is TGTGCCAGCAGCCGGGACACCCGGGATTCACCCCTCCACTTT. Translation gives CASSRDTRDSPLHF.

The V call is TRBV7-2, the J call TRBJ1-2; perhaps TRBD1 as D (5 bases). The germline V gene encodes CDR1 SGHTA and CDR2 FQGNSA. The CDR3 sequence is 13 residues long. Trimming shortened V by 3 bases and J by 3 bases, and 8 bases separated the two germline ends. CDR3: CASSLGGYYGYTF. In DNA, the CDR3 is TGTGCCAGCAGCTTGGGGGGTTACTATGGCTACACCTTC.

The chain recombines TRBV2 with TRBJ1-5; D remains unclear. This CDR3 spans 15 amino acids. Between the trimmed V and J ends, which lost 1 base and 2 bases, there was a span of 9 bases. CDR1 is SNHLY, CDR2 FYNNEI, per germline. CDR3 residues: CASSEEAGGNQPQHF. CDR3 sequence (DNA): TGTGCCAGCAGTGAAGAAGCCGGCGGCAATCAGCCCCAGCATTTT.

This sequence joins TRBV5-1 and TRBJ1-3, with D maybe TRBD1 (6 bases). CDR3 size: 16 residues. Trimming took off 4 bases at V and 4 bases at J, with 18 bases between the two ends. Looked up from germline, CDR1 is SGHRS and CDR2 is YFSETQ. CDR3 protein: CASSISGTQRGNTIYF. The CDR3 DNA follows: TGCGCCAGCAGCATCTCCGGGACACAGCGAGGAAACACCATATATTTT.

This chain connects TRBV5-6 to TRBJ2-7; 7 nucleotides agree with TRBD1. Trimming removed 6 bases from V and 3 bases from J; junction bases left unmatched: 9. Per germline, CDR1 SGHDT and CDR2 YYEEEE. This CDR3 has 14 residues. Here the CDR3 reads CASIGRTGYYEQYF. The CDR3 coding sequence is TGTGCCAGCATCGGAAGGACAGGATACTACGAGCAGTACTTC.

The V call is TRBV11-2, the J call TRBJ2-7, with TRBD2 as a possible D gene (5 bases). Germline-derived CDR1 and CDR2 are SGHAT and FQNNGV. Trimming removed 8 bases from V and 0 bases from J, with 11 bases in between. CDR3 length: 13 amino acids. The DNA of the CDR3 is TGTGCCAGCGAAGAGCGGAGCTCCTACGAGCAGTACTTC. This gives the protein CASEERSSYEQYF.

The chain's CDR3 is CASSPRTSGRPYTGELFF. In nucleotides, the CDR3 is TGTGCCAGCAGTCCCCGGACTAGCGGGAGGCCCTACACCGGGGAGCTGTTTTTT. J is TRBJ2-2 and V is TRBV27; 14 bases align to TRBD2. The ends lost 5 bases at V and 3 bases at J; junction bases unmatched: 8. This CDR3 has 18 residues. Germline assignment: CDR1 MNHEY and CDR2 SMNVEV (reference sequence).

This chain uses TRBV9 with TRBJ2-7; D gene uncertain. The CDR3 is 15 residues long. Trimming pared 0 bases from V and 5 bases from J, leaving 15 bases between. CDR1 SGDLS and CDR2 YYNGEE come from the germline V gene. The CDR3 protein is CASSVGGVPTHEQYF. For the CDR3, the DNA is TGTGCCAGCAGCGTAGGTGGGGTCCCGACCCACGAGCAGTACTTC.

The genes are TRBV2 and TRBJ2-4, with 9 bases matching TRBD2. The trim removed 2 bases at V and 2 bases at J, leaving 7 bases unmatched. CDR1 SNHLY and CDR2 FYNNEI come from the germline V gene. The CDR3 is made up of 17 amino acids. The CDR3 sequence is CASSEQGLAGPKNIQYF. CDR3 coding DNA: TGTGCCAGCAGTGAACAAGGGCTAGCGGGACCCAAAAACATTCAGTACTTC. The full variable domain, rest sourced from reference TRBV2 and TRBJ2-4, is EPEVTQTPSHQVTQMGQEVILRCVPISNHLYFYWYRQILGQKVEFLVSFYNNEISEKSEIFDDQFSVERPDGSNFTLKIRSTKLEDSAMYFCASSEQGLAGPKNIQYFGAGTRLSVL.

V gene TRBV3-1 (or the pseudogene TRBV3-2) combines with J gene TRBJ2-1; D unresolved. The germline gives CDR1 LGHDT, CDR2 YNNKEL (reference sequence). The ends were cut back, 0 bases at V and 7 bases at J, with 7 bases in the middle. This CDR3 has 13 residues. The CDR3 spells CASSQDSRNEQFF. DNA for the CDR3: TGTGCCAGCAGCCAAGATTCTCGGAATGAGCAGTTCTTC.

In DNA, the CDR3 is TGTGCCAGCAGTTACAGCCCTCAGTGGGAGCAGTTCTTC. Protein product: CASSYSPQWEQFF. The rearrangement joins TRBV6-5 to TRBJ2-1; D remains ambiguous. V lost 2 bases and J 10 bases, leaving 12 bases between the germline ends. Germline CDR1 reads MNHEY; CDR2 reads SVGAGI. The CDR3 is 13 amino acids.

The chain combines TRBV12-3 or TRBV12-4 with TRBJ1-5, with D uncertain. V was pared by 3 bases and J by 5 bases, with 5 bases between. CDR3 length equals 12 residues. The CDR3: CASSFSDQPQHF. The CDR3 nucleotides are TGTGCCAGCAGTTTCTCTGATCAGCCCCAGCATTTT.

This clone was observed a single time. The chain is built from TRBV5-4 and TRBJ2-7, with a weak D call TRBD1 (5 bases). Germline V gives CDR1 SGHNT, CDR2 YYREEE (reference sequence). CDR3 length: 15 residues. V was cut by 4 bases and J by 5 bases, with 19 bases left in between. Here the CDR3 DNA reads TGTGCCAGCAGCCTGATAGGCACAGGCCGCGACGAGCAGTACTTC. It specifies CASSLIGTGRDEQYF.

The rearrangement joins TRBV29-1 to TRBJ1-2; no definite D call. Germline lookup yields CDR1 SQVTM and CDR2 ANQGSEA. Deletions cut 6 bases from V and 8 bases from J, with 7 bases between. The CDR3 runs to 9 residues. The CDR3 reads CSVLPGYTF. The CDR3 nucleotides read TGCAGCGTACTGCCCGGCTACACCTTC.

The rearrangement joins TRBV10-3 to TRBJ2-7, with TRBD2 matching 10 bases. Germline assignment: CDR1 ENHRY and CDR2 SYGVKD. CDR3 length equals 14 residues. The ends lost 6 bases at V and 6 bases at J; junction bases unmatched: 8. This chain's CDR3 is CAIRGTSVSPEQYF. CDR3 DNA sequence: TGTGCCATCAGGGGGACTAGCGTGAGTCCCGAGCAGTACTTC.

CDR3 in DNA: TGTGCCATCAGTGGCCCAGGGGGCCGGGGAGCTTTCTTT. Its protein is CAISGPGGRGAFF. The gene calls are TRBV10-3 and TRBJ1-1, with 8 bases lining up with TRBD1. CDR3 length: 13 residues. V shed 4 bases and J 10 bases; nucleotides not matched to a gene: 8. Germline V gene sequence: CDR1 ENHRY, CDR2 SYGVKD.

The chain recombines TRBV9 with TRBJ1-2; D ambiguous. The germline V gene has CDR1 SGDLS and CDR2 YYNGEE. Trimming took 6 bases from V and 3 from J, leaving 15 bases between them. The CDR3 consists of 14 residues. The CDR3 bases are TGTGCCAGCACCCTGGACGGTGGGCACTATGGCTACACCTTC. Amino acids: CASTLDGGHYGYTF.

This chain links TRBV7-3 with TRBJ2-2; 7 bases match TRBD2. CDR3 length: 14 residues. Germline V lookup: CDR1 SGHTA, CDR2 FQGTGA. The junction had 4 bases not matched to a gene; V was cut back by 5 bases and J by 4 bases. The CDR3 nucleotides are TGTGCCAGCAGCACCTTAGCGGGCACCGGGGAGCTGTTTTTT. It yields the protein CASSTLAGTGELFF.

This clone was seen more than once but under ten times. This sequence joins TRBV18 and TRBJ2-3; D may be TRBD1 or TRBD2 (5 bases each). Germline values: CDR1 KGHSH, CDR2 LQKENI. Trimming took off 4 bases at V and 2 bases at J, with 10 bases between the two ends. The CDR3 is 14 residues long. The CDR3 coding sequence is TGTGCCAGCTCACTCGGGACCTCCACAGATACGCAGTATTTT. It yields the protein CASSLGTSTDTQYF.

This sequence joins TRBV14 and TRBJ2-7; tentatively, D is TRBD1 (6 bases). The CDR3 covers 18 residues. Germline-derived CDR1 and CDR2 are SGHDN and FVKESK. V was trimmed by 0 bases and J by 1 base, leaving 19 bases between them. The CDR3 loop is CASSQDRFGQWGSYEQYF. For the CDR3, the DNA is TGTGCCAGCAGCCAAGATCGTTTTGGACAGTGGGGATCCTACGAGCAGTACTTC.

This chain joins TRBV9 and TRBJ2-2; D not certain. Germline values: CDR1 SGDLS, CDR2 YYNGEE. Between the trimmed V and J ends, which lost 7 bases and 5 bases, there was a span of 3 bases. This CDR3 region has 10 residues. CDR3 DNA sequence: TGTGCCAGCGGGACCGGGGAGCTGTTTTTT. The encoded protein is CASGTGELFF.

This clone was seen more than once but under ten times. The chain has TRBV7-2 and TRBJ1-1; perhaps TRBD1 as D (5 bases). This CDR3 has 15 amino acids. V lost 5 bases and J lost 5, with 18 bases in between. The V gene's germline CDR1 is SGHTA and CDR2 FQGNSA. The CDR3 nucleotides are TGTGCCAGCAGCGACTTTGGGCAGGGTGGGACTGAAGCTTTCTTT. Protein: CASSDFGQGGTEAFF.

The rearrangement uses TRBV12-3 or TRBV12-4 and TRBJ1-1; TRBD1 might be the D (5 bases). Trimming pared 2 bases from V and 6 bases from J, leaving 7 bases between. The CDR3 has 12 amino acids. CDR3 region: CASSLPGPEAFF. In DNA form, the CDR3 reads TGTGCCAGCAGTTTACCGGGGCCTGAAGCTTTCTTT.

This chain joins TRBV5-4 and TRBJ1-1; 7 positions match TRBD1. Unmatched junction bases numbered 7, after V lost 4 bases and J lost 1 base. The CDR3 has 15 amino acids. CDR1 is SGHNT and CDR2 is YYREEE in the germline V gene (reference sequence). The CDR3 DNA reads TGTGCCAGCAGCGGACGACAGGGTCCGAACACTGAAGCTTTCTTT. This encodes CASSGRQGPNTEAFF.

The chain joins TRBV19 to TRBJ2-3; a possible D gene is TRBD2 (5 bases). Trimming removed 7 bases at V and 1 base at J, with 12 bases between. The CDR3 contains 14 residues. Germline values: CDR1 LNHDA, CDR2 SQIVND (reference sequence). The CDR3 loop is CASMDSQGTDTQYF. The CDR3 nucleotides read TGTGCCAGTATGGACTCTCAGGGCACAGATACGCAGTATTTT.

The V gene is TRBV7-9, the J gene TRBJ1-2; a weak D match, TRBD1 (5 bases). Germline assignment: CDR1 SEHNR and CDR2 FQNEAQ (reference sequence). The CDR3 runs 16 residues. V was trimmed by 2 bases and J by 3 bases, leaving 16 bases between them. DNA of the CDR3: TGTGCCAGCAGCTTACGCGGGGCCGGCTTTGACTATGGCTACACCTTC. This encodes CASSLRGAGFDYGYTF.

The chain recombines TRBV7-2 with TRBJ1-1, with D tentatively TRBD1 (5 bases). Germline V gene lookup returns CDR1 SGHTA and CDR2 FQGNSA. There are 17 residues in the CDR3. V lost 3 bases and J 6 bases, leaving 23 bases between the germline ends. The CDR3 region has the DNA TGTGCCAGCAGCTTGGTGCTTATTGAGGACATTGAAGCTGAAGCTTTCTTT. Residues: CASSLVLIEDIEAEAFF.

CDR3 bases: TGTGCCAGCAGCATTAGCGCAACCTGGGACACTGAAGCTTTCTTT. Translation: CASSISATWDTEAFF. J is TRBJ1-1 and V is TRBV27, with no clear D. Trimming left V 6 bases short and J 3 bases short, with 17 bases between. CDR1 MNHEY and CDR2 SMNVEV come from the germline V gene (reference sequence). The CDR3 is 15 amino acids.

This chain uses TRBV25-1 with TRBJ2-3; D uncertain. Deletions cut 5 bases from V and 3 bases from J, with 9 bases between. The CDR3 covers 13 residues. Germline assignment: CDR1 MGHDK and CDR2 SYGVNS. Written as DNA, the CDR3 is TGTGCCAGCAGTCCGACTTGGACAGATACGCAGTATTTT. Residues: CASSPTWTDTQYF.

This chain uses TRBV10-3 with TRBJ2-1, with 11 bases aligning to TRBD2. Trimming removed 6 bases from V and 5 bases from J; junction bases left unmatched: 6. The CDR3 runs to 15 residues. Germline V CDR1 and CDR2: ENHRY, SYGVKD. DNA for the CDR3: TGTGCCATCAGGCGAACTAGCGGGGGTCACAATGAGCAGTTCTTC. Translated: CAIRRTSGGHNEQFF.

The V and J genes are TRBV12-5 and TRBJ2-3; 10 positions agree with TRBD2. Germline lookup yields CDR1 LGHNT and CDR2 FRNRAP. This CDR3 comprises 16 residues. V lost 1 base and J lost 2; bases outside the gene matches: 3. CDR3 loop: CASGLGTSGFTDTQYF. Written as DNA, the CDR3 is TGTGCTAGTGGTTTGGGGACTAGCGGATTCACAGATACGCAGTATTTT.

The gene calls are TRBV11-3 and TRBJ2-1, with D unresolved. The ends were cut back, 1 base at V and 7 bases at J, with 8 bases in the middle. Per germline, CDR1 SGHNT and CDR2 YENEEA. The CDR3 totals 13 residues. As DNA, the CDR3 is TGTGCCAGCAGCTTAGGACCCTTGAATGAGCAGTTCTTC. Protein: CASSLGPLNEQFF.